This note documents a single T cell receptor beta chain sequence. From germline, CDR1 is LGHDT and CDR2 YNNKEL (reference sequence). This CDR3 is 13 amino acids long. V lost 4 bases and J lost 6, with 12 bases in between. TCR beta from blood CD8+ and CD4+ T cells was sequenced. Through negative isolation, CD4+ and CD8+ T cells were obtained, while TEMRA cells were enriched using FACS. The sample originates from a study of CD8 T cells in Susac syndrome. RNA totalling about 0.45 to 1 ug underwent reverse transcription with random hexamers. Multiplex PCR with immunoSEQ amplified the TCR beta CDR3 across 54 Vbeta and 13 Jbeta. TCRdb processed the immunoSEQ multiplex PCR reads anew with MiXCR; each CDR3 protein has one entry. The data contain about 300,000 distinct CDR3 sequences, roughly 85% of them seen just once; the ten biggest clones take up roughly 0.21%.

Sequenced material: CD8+ T cells from PBMCs. The receptor was derived from a human donor with multiple sclerosis. The chain carries TRBV3-1 and TRBJ1-1; D is undetermined. CDR3 sequence: CASSPRFNAEAFF. As DNA, the CDR3 is TGTGCCAGCAGCCCCCGGTTCAATGCTGAAGCTTTCTTT.